These 30 T cell receptor beta chains were sequenced from one sample in a study of blood T cell repertoires in COVID-19. Sequenced by immunoSEQ multiplex PCR; TCRdb stores in-frame clones only, minus some. The sample holds some 200,000 clones; roughly 75% are singletons and the top ten take approximately 6.6%. Sequencing was done on a sample of peripheral blood. The receptor set was obtained from a woman aged 65 to 85 with acute or convalescent COVID-19.

This clone was seen just once. The chain carries TRBV24-1 and TRBJ1-2; D is possibly TRBD1 (5 bases). Trimming removed 5 bases at V and 4 bases at J, with 16 bases between. The CDR3 loop spans 15 amino acids. CDR1 is KGHDR, CDR2 SFDVKD, per germline. In DNA, the CDR3 is TGTGCCACCAGTGGAGTCGGCAGGGAGGGCTATGGCTACACCTTC. Amino acid sequence: CATSGVGREGYGYTF.

This chain uses TRBV10-3 with TRBJ2-3; TRBD1 matches 10 bases. This CDR3 has 14 residues. The V gene's germline CDR1 is ENHRY and CDR2 SYGVKD. With V trimmed by 11 bases and J by 4 bases, 9 bases remained unmatched. The CDR3 DNA reads as TGTGCCTCCCGGGACAGGGGCGAGGCAGATACGCAGTATTTT. This encodes CASRDRGEADTQYF.

The chain is built from TRBV11-3 and TRBJ2-1, with 7 bases that match TRBD2. With V trimmed by 5 bases and J by 9 bases, 19 bases remained unmatched. The germline CDR1 and CDR2 sequences are SGHNT and YENEEA. The CDR3 length is 17 residues. The CDR3 protein is CASSPRGSGLTVGEQFF. The CDR3, as DNA: TGTGCCAGCAGCCCCCGGGGTAGCGGGCTAACCGTGGGTGAGCAGTTCTTC.

This chain joins TRBV4-1 and TRBJ2-5; 10 positions match TRBD2. The CDR3 totals 19 residues. The V gene end was trimmed by 0 bases and the J gene end by 6 bases; junction bases not matched to a gene: 16. Germline V gene sequence: CDR1 MGHRA, CDR2 YSYEKL. The CDR3 protein is CASSQDEASGGSSAQTQYF. The CDR3 bases are TGCGCCAGCAGCCAAGACGAGGCTAGCGGGGGATCCAGCGCGCAGACCCAGTACTTC.

This clone was seen only a few times. This rearrangement joins TRBV18 to TRBJ2-7; weak D call: TRBD1 (6 bases). The CDR3 sequence is 13 residues long. The V and J ends lost 3 bases and 0 bases respectively, with 6 bases between them. Germline V gene sequence: CDR1 KGHSH, CDR2 LQKENI. CDR3 in amino acids: CASSPDSSYEQYF. CDR3 nucleotide sequence: TGTGCCAGCTCACCGGACAGCTCCTACGAGCAGTACTTC.

A few counts support this clone. The chain links TRBV7-6 to TRBJ1-3; D may be TRBD1 (5 bases). The CDR3 runs to 15 residues. Germline V lookup: CDR1 SGHVS, CDR2 FNYEAQ. V dropped 5 bases and J dropped 2 bases, with 13 bases sitting between them. The DNA for the CDR3 is TGTGCCAGCAGCCCACGACAGCTTACTGGAAACACCATATATTTT. Encoded protein: CASSPRQLTGNTIYF.

The rearrangement joins TRBV18 to TRBJ2-5; a possible D gene is TRBD1 (7 bases). Germline values: CDR1 KGHSH, CDR2 LQKENI. The CDR3 consists of 15 residues. Trimming pared 1 base from V and 4 bases from J, leaving 13 bases between. The CDR3 is CASSPQSGGRETQYF. The DNA for the CDR3 is TGTGCCAGCTCACCACAGTCAGGGGGGAGAGAGACCCAGTACTTC.

The V and J genes are TRBV6-5 and TRBJ1-1, with a weak D call TRBD1 (5 bases). Deletions cut 0 bases from V and 0 bases from J, with 8 bases between. Germline values: CDR1 MNHEY, CDR2 SVGAGI. The CDR3 extends over 15 amino acids. CDR3 sequence reads: CASSYSQGVNTEAFF. CDR3 DNA: TGTGCCAGCAGTTACTCGCAGGGTGTGAACACTGAAGCTTTCTTT.

The V gene is TRBV5-8, the J gene TRBJ2-2; TRBD2 agrees at 8 bases. V trimming: 4 bases; J trimming: 1 base; junction bases outside the gene matches: 9. The CDR3 contains 17 residues. Germline values: CDR1 SGHTS, CDR2 YDEGEE. CDR3 loop: CASSPRLAGLNTGELFF. In DNA, the CDR3 is TGTGCCAGCAGCCCCCGTTTAGCGGGGCTGAACACCGGGGAGCTGTTTTTT.

CDR3 sequence: CAIKGQGAETQYF. The DNA of the CDR3 is TGTGCCATAAAGGGACAGGGGGCAGAGACCCAGTACTTC. J is TRBJ2-5 and V is TRBV10-3; 12 nucleotides align to TRBD1. The CDR3 is 13 amino acids. The germline V gene has CDR1 ENHRY and CDR2 SYGVKD. V dropped 9 bases and J dropped 4; count of bases not matched to a gene: 3.

This clone was detected only a few times. The chain has TRBV6-6 and TRBJ1-4; maybe TRBD1 (6 bases). Germline CDR1 and CDR2: MNHNY and SVGAGI (reference sequence). Deletions cut 2 bases from V and 5 bases from J, with 9 bases between. CDR3 length: 14 amino acids. The DNA for the CDR3 is TGTGCCAGCAGTTACGGGGGCGGGAATGAAAAACTGTTTTTT. The encoded protein is CASSYGGGNEKLFF.

This chain uses TRBV7-2 with TRBJ2-7, with TRBD1 identical over 9 bases. The CDR3 extends over 16 amino acids. Germline lookup yields CDR1 SGHTA and CDR2 FQGNSA. The V and J ends lost 6 bases and 6 bases, in that order; junction bases with no gene match: 15. The CDR3 here is CASSYPTGGERGEQYF. The CDR3 DNA follows: TGTGCCAGCAGTTACCCGACAGGGGGAGAGAGAGGCGAGCAGTACTTC. The full variable domain, completed using reference TRBV7-2 and TRBJ2-7, is GAGVSQSPSNKVTEKGKDVELRCDPISGHTALYWYRQSLGQGLEFLIYFQGNSAPDKSGLPSDRFSAERTGGSVSTLTIQRTQQEDSAVYLCASSYPTGGERGEQYFGPGTRLTVT.

This clone came up a few times. The V call is TRBV2, the J call TRBJ2-7; TRBD2 agrees at 11 bases. CDR1 and CDR2 from the germline V gene are SNHLY and FYNNEI. The V segment lost 10 bases and the J segment 1 base; nucleotides outside the gene matches: 3. The CDR3 is 13 residues long. CDR3 region: CAILAGASYEQYF. In nucleotides, the CDR3 is TGTGCCATACTAGCGGGGGCTTCCTACGAGCAGTACTTC.

The V gene is TRBV14, the J gene TRBJ2-2; D is undetermined. V shed 6 bases and J shed 6 bases, with 14 bases lying between them. There are 14 residues in the CDR3. Germline CDR1 SGHDN, CDR2 FVKESK. For the CDR3, the DNA is TGTGCCAGCAGTCGGCTAGAGGTATCCGGGGAGCTGTTTTTT. Its translation is CASSRLEVSGELFF.

J is TRBJ2-2 and V is TRBV7-2; 7 nucleotides line up with TRBD2. This CDR3 is 14 amino acids long. The V and J ends lost 5 bases and 6 bases, in that order; junction bases with no gene match: 6. Germline V gives CDR1 SGHTA, CDR2 FQGNSA. CDR3 bases: TGTGCCAGCAGCACCGGGACTACTGCCGGGGAGCTGTTTTTT. It encodes CASSTGTTAGELFF.

This clone was found a few times. The chain links TRBV4-3 to TRBJ2-7; 8 nucleotides agree with TRBD1. J lost 3 bases, V lost 5 bases, and 6 bases had no gene match. This CDR3 contains 14 residues. Germline CDR1 is LGHNA and CDR2 is YSLEER. CDR3 protein: CASSMSDRGYEQYF. The CDR3 coding sequence is TGCGCCAGCAGCATGTCCGACAGGGGCTACGAGCAGTACTTC.

DNA for the CDR3: TGCGCCAGCAGCTCGGACAGGTCTACTCTTGGTGGCACCATATATTTT. Amino acids: CASSSDRSTLGGTIYF. The chain uses TRBV5-1 and TRBJ1-3, with 7 bases aligning to TRBD1. The ends lost 3 bases at V and 9 bases at J; junction bases unmatched: 15. CDR1 and CDR2 (germline): SGHRS, YFSETQ. This CDR3 contains 16 residues.

This chain connects TRBV7-2 to TRBJ2-1; D is possibly TRBD1 (6 bases). The CDR3 is 15 amino acids. V shed 1 base and J shed 10 bases, with 17 bases lying between them. The germline gives CDR1 SGHTA, CDR2 FQGNSA. As DNA, the CDR3 is TGTGCCAGCAGCTTAGAAGGCCTTAGACAGGCGGAGCAGTTCTTC. The encoded protein is CASSLEGLRQAEQFF.

The V call is TRBV6-1, the J call TRBJ1-6, with 11 bases aligning to TRBD1. The germline V gene encodes CDR1 MNHNS and CDR2 SASEGT. The CDR3 loop spans 15 amino acids. V lost 2 bases to trimming and J lost 9 bases; unmatched junction nucleotides: 3. The DNA for the CDR3 is TGTGCCAGCAGTGAAAGGGGACAGGGGGGTTCACCCCTCCACTTT. Residues: CASSERGQGGSPLHF.

J is TRBJ2-1 and V is TRBV4-2; 13 nucleotides agree with TRBD2. V shed 6 bases, J shed 0 bases, and the junction held 5 bases outside the gene matches. Germline CDR1 reads LGHNA; CDR2 reads YNFKEQ. The CDR3 is made up of 17 amino acids. The CDR3 DNA reads as TGTGCCAGCAGACTGGGACTAGCGGGGAGCTCCTACAATGAGCAGTTCTTC. Translating gives CASRLGLAGSSYNEQFF.

V and J are TRBV27 and TRBJ2-7; 11 bases map to TRBD2. Germline V CDR1 and CDR2: MNHEY, SMNVEV (reference sequence). Germline trimming cut 8 bases from V and 1 base from J; bases unmatched to any gene: 13. This CDR3 has 17 amino acids. DNA for the CDR3: TGTGCCAGCCACGGGACTAGCGGCTTAGCGGGGTCCTACGAGCAGTACTTC. Translation gives CASHGTSGLAGSYEQYF.

This chain connects TRBV7-9 to TRBJ2-2, with TRBD2 identical over 12 bases. The CDR3 sequence is 17 residues long. Looked up from germline, CDR1 is SEHNR and CDR2 is FQNEAQ (reference sequence). The ends lost 0 bases at V and 9 bases at J; junction bases unmatched: 8. The CDR3 region is CASSLALTSGGNWELFF. In DNA, the CDR3 is TGTGCCAGCAGCTTAGCCCTTACTAGCGGGGGGAACTGGGAGCTGTTTTTT.

This clone has only a few counts. The gene calls are TRBV19 and TRBJ2-5, with 8 positions matching TRBD1. This CDR3 region has 16 residues. The germline gives CDR1 LNHDA, CDR2 SQIVND (reference sequence). V shed 7 bases and J 5 bases; nucleotides not matched to a gene: 15. This CDR3 reads CASTKSRTGRKETQYF. DNA for the CDR3: TGTGCCAGTACCAAAAGCCGGACAGGGCGGAAGGAGACCCAGTACTTC.

V and J are TRBV6-5 and TRBJ1-2; the match to TRBD1 covers 8 bases. This CDR3 spans 14 amino acids. Germline V gene sequence: CDR1 MNHEY, CDR2 SVGAGI. J lost 7 bases, V lost 6 bases, and 10 bases had no gene match. CDR3 residues: CASRLDRVGAGYTF. Here the CDR3 DNA reads TGTGCCAGCAGATTGGACAGGGTCGGTGCTGGCTACACCTTC.

With respect to this clone: Other nucleotide sequences from this sample produce the same CDR3. V gene TRBV6-5 combines with J gene TRBJ2-7, with TRBD1 matching 9 bases. After removal of 7 bases from V and 2 bases from J, the junction contained 6 bases not matched to a gene. Germline V gene data show CDR1 as MNHEY and CDR2 as SVGAGI. CDR3 length: 14 amino acids. CDR3 loop: CASTFGTGTYEQYV. The CDR3 DNA reads TGTGCCAGCACGTTCGGGACAGGGACCTACGAGCAGTACGTC.

This clone came up a few times. J is TRBJ2-7 and V is TRBV3-1 (or the pseudogene TRBV3-2); unclear D gene. Germline V gives CDR1 LGHDT, CDR2 YNNKEL (reference sequence). V was clipped by 2 bases and J by 3 bases, with 14 bases between them. This CDR3 region has 15 residues. CDR3 loop: CASSQSRGTYYEQYF. The CDR3 DNA is TGTGCCAGCAGCCAATCCCGTGGTACCTACTACGAGCAGTACTTC.

The rearrangement uses TRBV5-5 and TRBJ1-2, with TRBD1 matching 9 bases. V trimming: 3 bases; J trimming: 6 bases; junction bases outside the gene matches: 6. The germline gives CDR1 SGHKS, CDR2 YYEKEE (reference sequence). The CDR3 contains 14 residues. CDR3 sequence: CASSWGQGWDGYTF. DNA of the CDR3: TGTGCCAGCAGCTGGGGACAGGGATGGGATGGCTACACCTTC.

This clone has just a few counts. The genes are TRBV5-1 and TRBJ1-1; 8 bases fit TRBD1. CDR1 is SGHRS, CDR2 YFSETQ, per germline. The CDR3 totals 16 residues. Trimming cost V 4 bases and J 0 bases; bases outside gene matches: 8. In nucleotides, the CDR3 is TGCGCCAGCAGCCCAGGACAGGGCCTCATGAACACTGAAGCTTTCTTT. This sequence encodes CASSPGQGLMNTEAFF.

This sequence joins TRBV9 and TRBJ2-2, with D unresolved. Germline-derived CDR1 and CDR2 are SGDLS and YYNGEE. V was shortened by 7 bases and J by 7 bases, with 11 bases between the two germline ends. The length of the CDR3 is 12 residues. The CDR3 loop is CASFLRNGELFF. The DNA of the CDR3 is TGTGCCAGCTTCTTGAGGAACGGGGAGCTGTTTTTT.

The V and J genes are TRBV30 and TRBJ2-1; the match to TRBD1 covers 8 bases. In germline, CDR1 is GTSNPN, CDR2 SVGIG (reference sequence). The CDR3 has 14 amino acids. The junction had 6 bases not matched to a gene; V was cut back by 2 bases and J by 6 bases. This CDR3 reads CAWSRGGTGNEQFF. The CDR3 DNA is TGTGCCTGGAGTAGAGGTGGGACAGGCAATGAGCAGTTCTTC.